The clone carrying this T cell receptor (beta chain) was recorded many times. The V end lost 6 bases, the J end lost 1 base, and 14 bases lay between the germline ends. The germline V gene encodes CDR1 MNHNS and CDR2 SASEGT. CDR3 size: 15 residues. The data derive from a study of regulatory T cells in long-lasting Graves disease. The authors built TCR beta libraries using iRepertoire HTBI primers and Arm-PCR of CDR3 regions. TCRdb independently ran MiXCR on the multiplex PCR reads; one entry per CDR3 protein. The profile shows 400,000 to 500,000 distinct CDR3 sequences, 16% of them singletons. Time point defined: newly diagnosed GD, antithyroid drugs for less than 3 months. Extracted RNA from PBMCs served as the source of the TCR library. Doctors identified Graves' disease using the American Thyroid Association guidelines. The sample also formed part of further work on T cells in Graves' hyperthyroidism and ophthalmopathy.

Material: peripheral blood mononuclear cells (PBMCs), obtained at new diagnosis, from a patient treated with antithyroid drugs. The chain uses TRBV6-1 and TRBJ2-3, with a weak D call TRBD1 (6 bases). This sequence originates from a woman aged 30 to 39 with Graves disease. CDR3 sequence reads: CASSSTHRGTDTQYF. The CDR3 DNA follows: TGTGCCAGCAGCTCGACCCACAGGGGCACAGATACGCAGTATTTT.